This T cell receptor beta chain was found in a study of blood T cell repertoires in COVID-19. Overall study: The United States, Italy and Spain supplied acute and convalescent COVID-19 samples. The cDNA or gDNA used as material had been derived from T cells, B-cell-depleted T cells, or PBMCs.

Original data processing: Reference gene primer amplification gave estimated nucleated cell counts. The data were produced by immunoSEQ multiplex PCR, yet TCRdb's version contains in-frame clones alone and is incomplete. The DNA gave D and trimming, while V, J and clone size come from that table. This sample carries roughly 100,000 clones, roughly 87% of them seen once, and the ten largest clones take under 4%. Trimming removed 3 bases from V and 0 bases from J; junction bases left unmatched: 9. The CDR3 length is 18 residues. Germline values: CDR1 KGHSH, CDR2 LQKENI. This receptor was obtained from a man between 45 and 60 years old in a cohort sampled during active COVID-19. V is TRBV18 and J is TRBJ2-2; 8 bases map to TRBD1. Sequences were obtained from peripheral blood. The CDR3 nucleotides are TGTGCCAGCTCACCCCTCGGGACAGGACGAACGAACACCGGGGAGCTGTTTTTT. This sequence encodes CASSPLGTGRTNTGELFF.